A single sample gave rise to the 13 T cell receptor beta chains below, sequenced in a study of T cell responses to AZD1222 COVID-19 vaccine. Here immunoSEQ multiplex PCR was the method, and the copy in TCRdb shows in-frame clones only, minus some. The sample lists some 56,000 clones; 80% to 90% were seen once. The sample consisted of peripheral blood, taken on day 0 of AZD1222 vaccination. These receptors were obtained from an adult in good health.

V gene TRBV7-2 combines with J gene TRBJ2-7; no firm D call. This CDR3 contains 11 residues. V lost 5 bases and J 4 bases, leaving 6 bases between the germline ends. Germline V lookup: CDR1 SGHTA, CDR2 FQGNSA. As DNA, the CDR3 is TGTGCCAGCAGCGATCGATACGAGCAGTACTTC. Translation: CASSDRYEQYF.

J is TRBJ2-1 and V is TRBV5-4, with D possibly TRBD1 on 5 matching bases. Trimming took off 0 bases at V and 8 bases at J, with 12 bases between the two ends. The CDR3 extends over 14 amino acids. CDR1 and CDR2 (germline): SGHNT, YYREEE (reference sequence). The CDR3 DNA reads TGTGCCAGCAGCTTGGTGGACAAGACCCATGAGCAGTTCTTC. It specifies CASSLVDKTHEQFF.

The genes are TRBV29-1 and TRBJ2-7, with no clear D. Germline CDR1 reads SQVTM; CDR2 reads ANQGSEA. This CDR3 comprises 13 residues. Between the trimmed V and J ends, which lost 4 bases and 7 bases, there was a span of 17 bases. The CDR3, as DNA: TGCAGCGTTGGCCTTCAAGAAGTGTGGGAGCAGTACTTC. It codes for CSVGLQEVWEQYF.

The chain carries TRBV5-1 and TRBJ2-1; D is tentatively TRBD1 or TRBD2 (5 bases each). The ends were cut back, 1 base at V and 1 base at J, with 9 bases in the middle. The germline CDR1 and CDR2 sequences are SGHRS and YFSETQ. The CDR3 has 15 residues. The CDR3 DNA reads as TGCGCCAGCAGCTTGTCCTGGGGGTCCTACAATGAGCAGTTCTTC. Its translation: CASSLSWGSYNEQFF. Full variable domain (remainder filled in from reference TRBV5-1 and TRBJ2-1): KAGVTQTPRYLIKTRGQQVTLSCSPISGHRSVSWYQQTPGQGLQFLFEYFSETQRNKGNFPGRFSGRQFSNSRSEMNVSTLELGDSALYLCASSLSWGSYNEQFFGPGTRLTVL.

The chain has TRBV6-5 and TRBJ1-1; D uncertain. CDR1 is MNHEY, CDR2 SVGAGI, per germline. The CDR3 runs 13 residues. The V end lost 6 bases, the J end lost 0 bases, and 8 bases lay between the germline ends. The CDR3 here is CASSPELNTEAFF. CDR3 in DNA: TGTGCCAGCAGCCCGGAGTTGAACACTGAAGCTTTCTTT.

The chain uses TRBV19 and TRBJ1-3; 7 bases match TRBD1. CDR3 length equals 16 residues. J gave up 0 bases and V 5 bases, and 7 bases lay outside the gene matches. Germline-derived CDR1 and CDR2 are LNHDA and SQIVND (reference sequence). This CDR3 reads CASSVGQRISGNTIYF. The CDR3 DNA is TGTGCCAGTAGTGTGGGACAGAGAATCTCTGGAAACACCATATATTTT.

This chain joins TRBV5-1 and TRBJ1-3; the D is unclear. V dropped 4 bases and J dropped 2 bases, with 4 bases sitting between them. This CDR3 is 12 amino acids long. CDR1 SGHRS and CDR2 YFSETQ come from the germline V gene. The CDR3, as DNA: TGCGCCAGCAGCGGAACTGGAAACACCATATATTTT. Translation: CASSGTGNTIYF.

The rearrangement links TRBV6-1 to TRBJ2-7, with 14 positions matching TRBD2. Germline V lookup: CDR1 MNHNS, CDR2 SASEGT. Losses at the gene ends were 3 bases for V and 5 bases for J; bases not matched to a gene: 3. This CDR3 is built from 15 residues. The CDR3 protein is CASSETSGGANEQYF. The CDR3 DNA follows: TGTGCCAGCAGTGAGACTAGCGGGGGGGCGAACGAGCAGTACTTC.

The chain recombines TRBV5-1 with TRBJ1-1; no definite D call. Trimming removed 1 base from V and 5 bases from J, with 9 bases in between. The germline CDR1 and CDR2 sequences are SGHRS and YFSETQ. The CDR3 is made up of 13 amino acids. The CDR3: CASSLPPATEAFF. In DNA form, the CDR3 reads TGCGCCAGCAGCTTGCCACCGGCTACTGAAGCTTTCTTT.

This clone was observed a handful of times. Different DNA sequences within this sample yield the same CDR3. The V call is TRBV18, the J call TRBJ2-7, with D unclear. This CDR3 region has 12 residues. The germline V gene has CDR1 KGHSH and CDR2 LQKENI. V lost 6 bases and J 3 bases, leaving 9 bases between the germline ends. For the CDR3, the DNA is TGTGCCAGCTCCCCCCGAGGCTACGAGCAGTACTTC. Amino acid sequence: CASSPRGYEQYF.

The chain uses TRBV18 and TRBJ2-5; D remains ambiguous. The V and J ends lost 3 bases and 1 base respectively, with 9 bases between them. The CDR3 has 14 residues. Germline V CDR1 and CDR2: KGHSH, LQKENI. The CDR3 region is CASSPLSLQETQYF. The CDR3 DNA reads TGTGCCAGCTCACCGCTCAGTCTCCAAGAGACCCAGTACTTC.

The chain has TRBV19 and TRBJ2-7; 8 bases are shared with TRBD1. There are 12 residues in the CDR3. V shed 11 bases, J shed 2 bases, and the junction held 5 bases outside the gene matches. Germline CDR1 is LNHDA and CDR2 is SQIVND (reference sequence). CDR3 amino acids: CAPGDRTYEQYF. The CDR3 nucleotides are TGTGCCCCCGGGGACAGGACCTACGAGCAGTACTTC.

The chain employs TRBV10-3 and TRBJ1-1; TRBD1 aligns across 8 bases. The junction had 7 bases not matched to a gene; V was cut back by 5 bases and J by 5 bases. The CDR3 runs to 14 residues. In germline, CDR1 is ENHRY, CDR2 SYGVKD. CDR3 residues: CAISPRTGRTEAFF. The CDR3 bases are TGTGCCATCAGTCCAAGGACAGGGAGGACTGAAGCTTTCTTT.